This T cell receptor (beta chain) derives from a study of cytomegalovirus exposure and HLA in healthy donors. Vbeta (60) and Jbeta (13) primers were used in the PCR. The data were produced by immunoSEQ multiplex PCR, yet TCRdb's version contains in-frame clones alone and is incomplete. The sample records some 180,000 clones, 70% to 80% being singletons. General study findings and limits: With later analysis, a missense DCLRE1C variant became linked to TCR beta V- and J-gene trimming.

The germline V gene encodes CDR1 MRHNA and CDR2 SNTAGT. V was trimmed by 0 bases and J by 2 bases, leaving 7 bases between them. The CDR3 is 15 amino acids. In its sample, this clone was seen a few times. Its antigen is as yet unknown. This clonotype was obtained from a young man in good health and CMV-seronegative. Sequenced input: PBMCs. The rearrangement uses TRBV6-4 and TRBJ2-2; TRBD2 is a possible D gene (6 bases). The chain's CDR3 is CASSDSDYNTGELFF. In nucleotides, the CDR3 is TGTGCCAGCAGTGACTCGGACTATAACACCGGGGAGCTGTTTTTT.